This entry lists 29 T cell receptor beta chains sequenced from one sample in a study of blood T cells in healthy people across ages. Primed by a sample-barcoded 5' primer and a J-beta primer mix, a second PCR proceeded for 7 to 11 cycles. TCRdb independently ran MiXCR on the 5' RACE reads; one entry per CDR3 protein. The top ten hold approximately 17% of the sample, which has about 1,000,000 distinct CDR3 sequences, less than 50% seen once. Sample: blood. The receptor set was obtained from a woman aged 60-75 years in good health.

The chain is built from TRBV3-1 and TRBJ2-1; D tentatively reads TRBD1 or TRBD2 (5 bases each). Germline loops: CDR1 LGHDT, CDR2 YNNKEL (reference sequence). Trimming removed 4 bases from V and 4 bases from J, with 11 bases in between. This CDR3 is 14 amino acids long. CDR3 coding DNA: TGTGCCAGCAGCCTAGTGGGGGAATACAATGAGCAGTTCTTC. Its protein is CASSLVGEYNEQFF.

The chain joins TRBV20-1 to TRBJ2-7, with 12 positions matching TRBD2. The DNA matches TRBJ2-5 better at its end, which makes the J call doubtful. The CDR3 consists of 17 residues. Per the germline V gene, CDR1 is DFQATT and CDR2 is SNEGSKA (reference sequence). This chain's CDR3 is CSAFVFRLAGGQETQYF. The CDR3 DNA reads as TGCAGTGCTTTTGTTTTTAGGCTAGCGGGAGGGCAGGAGACCCAGTACTTC.

This clonotype has just a few counts. The chain has TRBV27 and TRBJ1-6, with D uncertain. The germline V and J ends were trimmed by 7 bases and 4 bases, with 14 bases remaining between them. The CDR3 length is 15 residues. CDR1 and CDR2 from the germline V gene are MNHEY and SMNVEV (reference sequence). CDR3 bases: TGTGCCAGCAAGACCGCGTACGAATATAATTCACCCCTCCACTTT. It specifies CASKTAYEYNSPLHF.

The J gene is TRBJ1-2, the V gene TRBV5-1; 7 bases match TRBD1. The CDR3 loop spans 15 amino acids. Germline CDR1 is SGHRS and CDR2 is YFSETQ. The junction had 10 bases not matched to a gene; V was cut back by 0 bases and J by 8 bases. CDR3 bases: TGCGCCAGCAGCTTGGGGGGACAGCTGCGTGGAGGCTACACCTTC. Amino acid sequence: CASSLGGQLRGGYTF.

This clonotype was seen only once. This sequence joins TRBV11-2 and TRBJ2-5; 7 bases are shared with TRBD2. From germline, CDR1 is SGHAT and CDR2 FQNNGV. The CDR3 contains 15 residues. The V segment lost 2 bases and the J segment 1 base; nucleotides outside the gene matches: 4. This chain's CDR3 is CASSLRRESQETQYF. The CDR3 bases are TGTGCCAGCAGCTTAAGGCGGGAGAGCCAAGAGACCCAGTACTTC.

The chain joins TRBV20-1 to TRBJ2-3; 12 bases are a match to TRBD2. Germline V gives CDR1 DFQATT, CDR2 SNEGSKA (reference sequence). The length of the CDR3 is 14 residues. J was trimmed by 9 bases and V by 1 base; bases with no gene match: 5. The CDR3 region is CSARVGGTSGTQYF. CDR3 in DNA: TGCAGTGCTAGAGTGGGGGGGACTAGCGGGACGCAGTATTTT.

This clonotype was counted only a few times. The genes are TRBV12-3 or TRBV12-4 and TRBJ2-2; D gene uncertain. Between the trimmed V and J ends, which lost 4 bases and 6 bases, there was a span of 9 bases. This CDR3 is 13 amino acids long. CDR3 loop: CASSSLSAGELFF. The CDR3 DNA reads TGTGCCAGCAGTTCCTTGAGCGCCGGGGAGCTGTTTTTT.

V gene TRBV20-1 combines with J gene TRBJ2-5, with 9 bases aligning to TRBD1. The closer fit of TRBJ2-7 to the DNA end suggests the J call may be wrong. CDR1 is DFQATT and CDR2 is SNEGSKA in the germline V gene (reference sequence). This CDR3 is 14 amino acids long. The CDR3 reads CSARPSGQGDEQYF. The CDR3 coding sequence is TGCAGTGCTAGGCCATCGGGACAGGGTGACGAGCAGTACTTC.

The V call is TRBV10-3, the J call TRBJ2-7; 8 positions agree with TRBD1. From germline, CDR1 is ENHRY and CDR2 SYGVKD. This CDR3 has 15 amino acids. Losses at the gene ends were 0 bases for V and 2 bases for J; bases not matched to a gene: 3. The CDR3 DNA follows: TGTGCCATCAGTGAGTCGACAGGGGTGGCCTACGAGCAGTACTTC. Amino acids: CAISESTGVAYEQYF.

The genes are TRBV18 and TRBJ2-1; 8 bases match TRBD2. The CDR3 is 16 amino acids. The germline CDR1 and CDR2 sequences are KGHSH and LQKENI. With 5 bases clipped from V and 4 bases from J, the junction kept 10 bases outside the gene matches. The CDR3 protein is CASSTVSGTQYNEQFF. CDR3 DNA sequence: TGTGCCAGCTCAACTGTTAGCGGGACCCAATACAATGAGCAGTTCTTC. Variable domain in full (rest from reference TRBV18 and TRBJ2-1): NAGVMQNPRHLVRRRGQEARLRCSPMKGHSHVYWYRQLPEEGLKFMVYLQKENIIDESGMPKERFSAEFPKEGPSILRIQQVVRGDSAAYFCASSTVSGTQYNEQFFGPGTRLTVL.

The V call is TRBV19, the J call TRBJ2-3; D possibly matches TRBD1 or TRBD2 (5 bases each). Looked up from germline, CDR1 is LNHDA and CDR2 is SQIVND (reference sequence). The CDR3 runs to 13 residues. V lost 5 bases, J lost 6 bases, and 12 bases lay in between. The CDR3 here is CASSSGTADTQYF. In DNA form, the CDR3 reads TGTGCCAGTAGTTCAGGGACGGCGGATACGCAGTATTTT.

The chain uses TRBV20-1 and TRBJ2-7; 8 nucleotides align to TRBD2. This CDR3 has 14 amino acids. Germline loops: CDR1 DFQATT, CDR2 SNEGSKA (reference sequence). V trimming: 5 bases; J trimming: 5 bases; junction bases outside the gene matches: 11. This chain's CDR3 is CSASPGAGGHEQYF. CDR3 coding DNA: TGCAGTGCTTCCCCAGGGGCGGGGGGCCACGAGCAGTACTTC.

This clonotype was observed a few times. The chain couples TRBV3-1 to TRBJ2-5, with D perhaps being TRBD1 or TRBD2 (5 bases each). V was shortened by 5 bases and J by 3 bases, with 16 bases between the two germline ends. Germline CDR1 LGHDT, CDR2 YNNKEL (reference sequence). The CDR3 runs 15 residues. In DNA form, the CDR3 reads TGTGCCAGCAGCTTTGGGACCTCCCACAAAGAGACCCAGTACTTC. Its translation is CASSFGTSHKETQYF.

The chain carries TRBV9 and TRBJ2-7, with 8 bases matching TRBD2. CDR3 size: 15 residues. Germline V gene lookup returns CDR1 SGDLS and CDR2 YYNGEE. V lost 4 bases to trimming and J lost 7 bases; unmatched junction nucleotides: 13. The CDR3 DNA reads TGTGCCAGCAGCCCCAGAGCGGGAGCCAACAATGAGCAGTACTTC. It specifies CASSPRAGANNEQYF.

The genes are TRBV20-1 and TRBJ2-5; unclear D gene. V lost 6 bases to trimming and J lost 1 base, with 12 bases between them. CDR1 is DFQATT and CDR2 is SNEGSKA in the germline V gene (reference sequence). The CDR3 covers 13 residues. The CDR3 DNA sequence: TGCAGTGCCCCTCCGCCTCTCCAAGAGACCCAGTACTTC. As protein: CSAPPPLQETQYF.

DNA of the CDR3: TGCAGTGCTACGGGGGTAGCGGGAGGGTCCTACGAGCAGTACTTC. Translating gives CSATGVAGGSYEQYF. The chain couples TRBV20-1 to TRBJ2-7; 11 nucleotides agree with TRBD2. J was trimmed by 1 base and V by 4 bases; bases with no gene match: 6. CDR3 length: 15 residues. Per the germline V gene, CDR1 is DFQATT and CDR2 is SNEGSKA (reference sequence).

The chain recombines TRBV7-8 with TRBJ2-1, with 11 nucleotides matching TRBD2. Losses at the gene ends were 5 bases for V and 4 bases for J; bases not matched to a gene: 16. The germline gives CDR1 SGHVS, CDR2 FQNEAQ. The CDR3 sequence is 19 residues long. CDR3 sequence: CASSHLLPTGTSGYNEQFF. CDR3 coding DNA: TGTGCCAGCAGCCACTTGTTGCCGACCGGGACTAGCGGATACAATGAGCAGTTCTTC.

This sequence joins TRBV27 and TRBJ2-7, with D possibly TRBD1 on 5 matching bases. Trimming cost V 4 bases and J 0 bases, with 19 bases left between them. From germline, CDR1 is MNHEY and CDR2 SMNVEV (reference sequence). This CDR3 spans 17 amino acids. This CDR3 is CASSSTPLRAVSYEQYF. Written as DNA, the CDR3 is TGTGCCAGCAGTTCGACCCCCCTCAGGGCGGTCTCCTACGAGCAGTACTTC.

This clonotype was observed a handful of times. V gene TRBV4-1 combines with J gene TRBJ2-5, with 7 positions matching TRBD2. This CDR3 is built from 17 residues. Germline assignment: CDR1 MGHRA and CDR2 YSYEKL. Unmatched junction bases numbered 13, after V lost 1 base and J lost 5 bases. CDR3 sequence reads: CASSQGAGSGKWETQYF. The CDR3 region has the DNA TGCGCCAGCAGCCAAGGCGCTGGGAGCGGGAAGTGGGAGACCCAGTACTTC.

This chain joins TRBV7-2 and TRBJ2-1; D is possibly TRBD2 (6 bases). CDR3 length: 16 residues. The V gene lost 3 bases and the J gene lost 6 bases, with 18 bases spanning the gap. Per the germline V gene, CDR1 is SGHTA and CDR2 is FQGNSA. The CDR3 loop is CASSLAGTRTVNEQFF. The DNA for the CDR3 is TGTGCCAGCAGCTTGGCTGGGACTCGCACTGTCAATGAGCAGTTCTTC. Using reference TRBV7-2 and TRBJ2-1 for the parts outside the CDR3, the full variable domain is GAGVSQSPSNKVTEKGKDVELRCDPISGHTALYWYRQSLGQGLEFLIYFQGNSAPDKSGLPSDRFSAERTGGSVSTLTIQRTQQEDSAVYLCASSLAGTRTVNEQFFGPGTRLTVL.

The rearrangement joins TRBV5-6 to TRBJ1-1; the D is unclear. With 1 base removed from V and 0 bases from J, the gap between germline ends came to 10 bases. The CDR3 spans 15 residues. Germline V lookup: CDR1 SGHDT, CDR2 YYEEEE. The CDR3 DNA reads TGTGCCAGCAGCTTGTTCGGGGTAATGAACACTGAAGCTTTCTTT. It yields the protein CASSLFGVMNTEAFF.

The rearrangement joins TRBV15 to TRBJ1-5, with TRBD1 as a possible D gene (5 bases). Trimming stripped 10 bases from V and 3 bases from J, with 16 bases between. Germline V gene lookup returns CDR1 LNHNV and CDR2 YYDKDF (reference sequence). The CDR3 is made up of 14 amino acids. In DNA form, the CDR3 reads TGTGCCAGCAGTTTGGGACGGATCAATCAGCCCCAGCATTTT. This gives the protein CASSLGRINQPQHF.

The V and J genes are TRBV10-3 and TRBJ2-7; 13 nucleotides agree with TRBD2. The CDR3 spans 18 residues. Germline CDR1 and CDR2: ENHRY and SYGVKD. V shed 7 bases and J 5 bases; nucleotides not matched to a gene: 17. CDR3 sequence reads: CAITSDRGRTSGSNEQYF. CDR3 coding DNA: TGTGCCATCACTTCGGACAGGGGGAGGACTAGCGGGAGTAACGAGCAGTACTTC.

This clonotype was observed a few times. The chain recombines TRBV3-1 with TRBJ1-2; D unresolved. The CDR3 consists of 12 residues. The ends were cut back, 2 bases at V and 4 bases at J, with 5 bases in the middle. In germline, CDR1 is LGHDT, CDR2 YNNKEL (reference sequence). The chain's CDR3 is CASSQRPYGYTF. The CDR3 coding sequence is TGTGCCAGCAGCCAAAGACCCTATGGCTACACCTTC.

The rearrangement uses TRBV6-6 and TRBJ2-2; the match to TRBD1 covers 7 bases. J was trimmed by 4 bases and V by 6 bases; bases with no gene match: 8. The CDR3 covers 15 residues. Germline assignment: CDR1 MNHNY and CDR2 SVGAGI (reference sequence). In DNA form, the CDR3 reads TGTGCCAGCAGGCTAACAGGGGCCAGCACCGGGGAGCTGTTTTTT. Its protein product is CASRLTGASTGELFF.

This clonotype was seen a handful of times. V and J are TRBV5-1 and TRBJ2-5; 7 bases are shared with TRBD2. The CDR3 consists of 14 residues. Germline trimming cut 4 bases from V and 11 bases from J; bases unmatched to any gene: 14. From germline, CDR1 is SGHRS and CDR2 YFSETQ. The CDR3, as DNA: TGCGCCAGCAGCGAAGCCGGGGGGATGTATGAGCAGTACTTC. This sequence encodes CASSEAGGMYEQYF.

This chain joins TRBV15 and TRBJ2-5; 9 nucleotides align to TRBD1. After removal of 3 bases from V and 2 bases from J, the junction contained 4 bases not matched to a gene. CDR3 length: 15 residues. CDR1 is LNHNV, CDR2 YYDKDF, per germline (reference sequence). The CDR3: CATSSPDRGQETQYF. The CDR3 DNA is TGTGCCACCAGCAGCCCGGACAGGGGTCAAGAGACCCAGTACTTC.

This clonotype has more than one count but fewer than ten. The chain recombines TRBV2 with TRBJ2-1, with TRBD1 matching over 9 bases. V shed 6 bases, J shed 1 base, and the junction held 4 bases outside the gene matches. The V gene's germline CDR1 is SNHLY and CDR2 FYNNEI. There are 15 residues in the CDR3. CDR3 in amino acids: CASSRTGASYNEQFF. The CDR3 DNA sequence: TGTGCCAGCAGCAGGACAGGGGCATCCTACAATGAGCAGTTCTTC. Full variable domain (missing parts from reference TRBV2 and TRBJ2-1): EPEVTQTPSHQVTQMGQEVILRCVPISNHLYFYWYRQILGQKVEFLVSFYNNEISEKSEIFDDQFSVERPDGSNFTLKIRSTKLEDSAMYFCASSRTGASYNEQFFGPGTRLTVL.

The chain is built from TRBV20-1 and TRBJ2-3, with a weak D call TRBD2 (5 bases). There are 12 residues in the CDR3. Between the trimmed V and J ends, which lost 5 bases and 3 bases, there was a span of 9 bases. Germline CDR1 and CDR2: DFQATT and SNEGSKA (reference sequence). CDR3 residues: CSAVDLTDTQYF. For the CDR3, the DNA is TGCAGTGCTGTGGACTTAACAGATACGCAGTATTTT.